Here is one T cell receptor beta chain with its context. A single base separates this from a much larger clone, so it may be a read error. The blood RNA (from unsorted whole blood) was obtained, and germline DNA was also extracted. No treatment had been given to the patients, who were chronically infected with HBV. Total RNA (about 500 ng) served as template for TCR beta cDNA synthesis primed by a constant-region primer. For TCR beta, libraries were produced by three nested multiplex PCR rounds using slightly modified ARM-PCR. It was with TRBV1-TRBV30 forward primers and a C-beta reverse primer that the first two PCR rounds were run, at approximately 9 cycles each. TCRdb passed the multiplex PCR reads through MiXCR, listing each CDR3 protein once. The sample includes almost 200,000 distinct CDR3 sequences, 65% of them seen just once. This sample was included in a study of tumor-infiltrating lymphocytes in primary liver carcinoma.

The CDR3 contains 16 residues. Germline V lookup: CDR1 MGHRA, CDR2 YSYEKL. The sample comprised peripheral blood. The chain is built from TRBV4-1 and TRBJ2-7; unclear D gene. This receptor was identified in a woman aged 60-75 years with primary liver carcinoma and hepatitis B virus infection. The CDR3 sequence is CVSSQDGTASSYEQYF. The CDR3 bases are TGCGTCAGCAGCCAAGATGGTACGGCGAGCTCCTACGAGCAGTACTTC.